The clone carrying this T cell receptor (beta chain) was detected a few times. The target antigen is unknown. This sample was taken from a study of cytomegalovirus exposure and HLA in healthy donors. Study in general: The same platform was used for the 100 to 150 validation repertoires as for the approximately 730 first-cohort repertoires, as reported in a later analysis.

Only in-frame clones appear in the TCRdb table, and some are missing; sequencing was by immunoSEQ multiplex PCR. The data show 140,000 or so clones, just under 90% seen once. Findings and limits, study-wide: Under in vitro conditions, three CMV-associated chains were confirmed as specific for CMV antigens. Altogether, 160 or so TCR beta chains were recorded as cytomegalovirus-associated. Reportedly, cytomegalovirus status was diagnosed with high sensitivity and specificity.

Sequencing was performed on PBMCs. The TCR sequence derives from a woman in her twenties or thirties in good health and CMV-seropositive.

The CDR3 DNA is TGTGCCAGTAGTCGGCGGGAGGGCCAGTACGAGCAGTACTTC. This gives the protein CASSRREGQYEQYF. This sequence joins TRBV19 and TRBJ2-7; 9 bases map to TRBD2. CDR3 length: 14 amino acids. From germline, CDR1 is LNHDA and CDR2 SQIVND (reference sequence). The V gene end was trimmed by 5 bases and the J gene end by 4 bases; junction bases not matched to a gene: 6.